The 27 T cell receptor beta chains below all came from one sample that was sequenced in a study of blood T cell repertoires in COVID-19. The assay was immunoSEQ multiplex PCR, and TCRdb's table has in-frame clones only and misses some. This sample yields about 300,000 clones, of which 65% to 85% are seen a single time; about 1.2% belongs to the top ten. Material for sequencing was peripheral blood. The source is a woman between 45 and 65 years old with acute or convalescent COVID-19.

This chain connects TRBV6-4 to TRBJ2-7, with D perhaps TRBD1 (6 bases). CDR3 size: 18 residues. Germline values: CDR1 MRHNA, CDR2 SNTAGT. V was cut by 0 bases and J by 4 bases, with 22 bases left in between. Here the CDR3 DNA reads TGTGCCAGCAGTGACTCGAGCTGGTTAGGGACATGGTTATACGAGCAGTACTTC. It encodes CASSDSSWLGTWLYEQYF.

The rearrangement uses TRBV7-2 and TRBJ1-1; D not certain. The germline gives CDR1 SGHTA, CDR2 FQGNSA. The CDR3 has 18 residues. V lost 2 bases and J lost 0, with 19 bases in between. Written as DNA, the CDR3 is TGTGCCAGCAGCTTACAACGGCGGGCACCTAACATGAACACTGAAGCTTTCTTT. This codes for CASSLQRRAPNMNTEAFF.

This chain joins TRBV6-4 and TRBJ1-5; TRBD1 matches 8 bases. V dropped 6 bases and J dropped 2; count of bases not matched to a gene: 6. Germline V gene data show CDR1 as MRHNA and CDR2 as SNTAGT. The CDR3 length is 15 residues. CDR3 nucleotides: TGTGCCAGCAGCGTGGACAGGGCAGGCAATCAGCCCCAGCATTTT. It codes for CASSVDRAGNQPQHF.

The rearrangement links TRBV24-1 to TRBJ2-5, with D tentatively TRBD1 (5 bases). Trimming removed 5 bases at V and 1 base at J, with 10 bases between. Germline values: CDR1 KGHDR, CDR2 SFDVKD. The CDR3 is made up of 14 amino acids. CDR3 residues: CATSAGSGQETQYF. DNA for the CDR3: TGTGCCACCAGTGCAGGGTCAGGCCAAGAGACCCAGTACTTC.

This clone has only one observation. The V call is TRBV12-3 or TRBV12-4, the J call TRBJ1-1, with a weak D call TRBD1 (6 bases). V dropped 5 bases and J dropped 8 bases, with 12 bases sitting between them. The CDR3 totals 12 residues. CDR3 residues: CASSLRTAEAFF. In DNA form, the CDR3 reads TGTGCCAGCAGTCTCCGGACAGCCGAAGCTTTCTTT.

The chain uses TRBV4-1 and TRBJ2-3; the D is unclear. Trimming took 4 bases from V and 0 from J, leaving 17 bases between them. The germline gives CDR1 MGHRA, CDR2 YSYEKL. This CDR3 is 17 amino acids long. Written as DNA, the CDR3 is TGCGCCAGCAGCCCCGATCCTCCCGGGTCTAGCACAGATACGCAGTATTTT. Translated, it gives CASSPDPPGSSTDTQYF.

The rearrangement links TRBV24-1 to TRBJ2-3; 12 bases fit TRBD2. This CDR3 is built from 17 residues. With 0 bases clipped from V and 5 bases from J, the junction kept 5 bases outside the gene matches. Germline values: CDR1 KGHDR, CDR2 SFDVKD. The CDR3: CATSDLQLAGGQDTQYF. The CDR3 DNA sequence: TGTGCCACCAGTGATTTGCAACTAGCGGGAGGACAAGATACGCAGTATTTT.

The DNA of the CDR3 is TGTGCCAGCAGCTTCCGACAGGGGGCAGACACTGAAGCTTTCTTT. It encodes CASSFRQGADTEAFF. V gene TRBV7-9 combines with J gene TRBJ1-1; 10 bases match TRBD1. This CDR3 spans 15 amino acids. Germline assignment: CDR1 SEHNR and CDR2 FQNEAQ (reference sequence). Trimming cost V 3 bases and J 3 bases; bases outside gene matches: 4.

Remarks on this clone: The same CDR3 can be traced to other DNA sequences in this sample. The chain combines TRBV12-3 or TRBV12-4 with TRBJ1-1; D might be TRBD1 (5 bases). The CDR3 is made up of 13 amino acids. Trimming removed 6 bases from V and 5 bases from J, with 13 bases in between. The DNA for the CDR3 is TGTGCCAGCAGCTTCGACAGACGGACTGAAGCTTTCTTT. This sequence encodes CASSFDRRTEAFF.

This clone was counted a few times. J is TRBJ2-5 and V is TRBV7-2; 8 bases line up with TRBD2. V gave up 5 bases and J gave up 5 bases; unmatched junction bases: 7. Germline V lookup: CDR1 SGHTA, CDR2 FQGNSA. CDR3 length equals 14 residues. The CDR3 DNA is TGTGCCAGCAGCCCCGGAGCGGGAGTGGAGACCCAGTACTTC. Translating it yields CASSPGAGVETQYF.

This chain joins TRBV5-1 and TRBJ1-1, with D maybe TRBD1 (5 bases). This CDR3 is 15 amino acids long. Trimming took 0 bases from V and 0 from J, leaving 9 bases between them. Looked up from germline, CDR1 is SGHRS and CDR2 is YFSETQ. The CDR3, as DNA: TGCGCCAGCAGCTTGGATAAGGGGATGAACACTGAAGCTTTCTTT. This sequence encodes CASSLDKGMNTEAFF.

The chain has TRBV21-1 and TRBJ1-6. TRBV21-1 is a listed pseudogene. This CDR3 region has 18 residues. The CDR3 DNA reads TGTGCCAGCAGCAAAGATGGGGGGGTAAGCTCCTATAATTCACCCCTCCACTTT. Translated, it gives CASSKDGGVSSYNSPLHF.

J is TRBJ2-7 and V is TRBV11-3; D call uncertain. The V end lost 3 bases, the J end lost 1 base, and 7 bases lay between the germline ends. The CDR3 is 13 residues long. Looked up from germline, CDR1 is SGHNT and CDR2 is YENEEA. DNA of the CDR3: TGTGCCAGCAGCTTTGGCCAGTCCTACGAGCAGTACTTC. Translation gives CASSFGQSYEQYF.

This clone appeared once. This chain links TRBV6-5 with TRBJ1-2; the D gene is possibly TRBD1 (5 bases). Germline loops: CDR1 MNHEY, CDR2 SVGAGI. The CDR3 has 12 amino acids. Trimming cost V 5 bases and J 8 bases, with 12 bases left between them. The DNA of the CDR3 is TGTGCCAGCAGTCACCTCGACAGCGGCTACACCTTC. Amino acid sequence: CASSHLDSGYTF.

This clone has only one observation. The V and J genes are TRBV29-1 and TRBJ1-1; TRBD1 matches at 7 bases. V was clipped by 4 bases and J by 0 bases; unmatched bases: 2. The CDR3 sequence is 13 residues long. CDR1 and CDR2 from the germline V gene are SQVTM and ANQGSEA. As DNA, the CDR3 is TGCAGCGTTGGGGACAGCCTGAACACTGAAGCTTTCTTT. It yields the protein CSVGDSLNTEAFF.

The V and J genes are TRBV2 and TRBJ2-7, with D unresolved. The CDR3 spans 9 residues. The germline gives CDR1 SNHLY, CDR2 FYNNEI. V dropped 9 bases and J dropped 3 bases, with 3 bases sitting between them. The CDR3: CARHYEQYF. The CDR3 bases are TGTGCCAGACACTACGAGCAGTACTTC.

J is TRBJ1-4 and V is TRBV5-1; D is unclear. Looked up from germline, CDR1 is SGHRS and CDR2 is YFSETQ. The CDR3 has 15 amino acids. V was clipped by 4 bases and J by 2 bases, with 12 bases between them. The CDR3 DNA sequence: TGCGCCAGCAGCCCCCGCGGAGAGACTAATGAAAAACTGTTTTTT. Translated: CASSPRGETNEKLFF.

V usage is TRBV10-3 and J usage is TRBJ1-1; TRBD1 is a possible D gene (6 bases). CDR3 length: 15 residues. Germline CDR1 reads ENHRY; CDR2 reads SYGVKD. V was clipped by 3 bases and J by 6 bases, with 17 bases between them. The CDR3 nucleotides are TGTGCCATCAGTGAAATTCTGGGCAGGGGCTCTGAAGCTTTCTTT. This sequence encodes CAISEILGRGSEAFF.

The gene calls are TRBV6-5 and TRBJ1-6; D is uncertain. Trimming shortened V by 2 bases and J by 6 bases, and 11 bases separated the two germline ends. The CDR3 length is 15 residues. CDR1 MNHEY and CDR2 SVGAGI come from the germline V gene. Here the CDR3 DNA reads TGTGCCAGCAGTTACGATGGCAGTATTAATTCACCCCTCCACTTT. Residues: CASSYDGSINSPLHF.

This clone showed up just a few times. This chain uses TRBV29-1 with TRBJ2-5; 7 bases agree with TRBD1. This CDR3 contains 13 residues. The J segment lost 4 bases and the V segment lost 8 bases, leaving 10 bases of the junction unmatched. The germline CDR1 and CDR2 sequences are SQVTM and ANQGSEA. The CDR3 DNA sequence: TGCAGCTTCCACAGGGGCCAGGGAGAGACCCAGTACTTC. Residues: CSFHRGQGETQYF.

The chain uses TRBV4-1 and TRBJ2-1; 15 nucleotides agree with TRBD2. V shed 0 bases and J 6 bases; nucleotides not matched to a gene: 9. The CDR3 runs 19 residues. Germline V gene sequence: CDR1 MGHRA, CDR2 YSYEKL. The CDR3, as DNA: TGCGCCAGCAGCCAAGATCCTAGGACTAGCGGGGGGGCGATCAATGAGCAGTTCTTC. Protein: CASSQDPRTSGGAINEQFF.

The rearrangement uses TRBV9 and TRBJ2-1; 10 bases line up with TRBD1. V lost 3 bases, J lost 4 bases, and 4 bases stayed unmatched. The CDR3 covers 15 residues. Germline V CDR1 and CDR2: SGDLS, YYNGEE. CDR3 amino acids: CASSATGQGYNEQFF. The CDR3 DNA sequence: TGTGCCAGCAGCGCAACGGGACAGGGGTACAATGAGCAGTTCTTC.

This clone was seen a single time. Here the CDR3 DNA reads TGTGCCAGCAGCATAGGGACTAGCGGGAGCAATGAGCAGTTCTTC. It translates to CASSIGTSGSNEQFF. The J gene is TRBJ2-1, the V gene TRBV5-6, with TRBD2 matching over 14 bases. Germline V gives CDR1 SGHDT, CDR2 YYEEEE. The CDR3 covers 15 residues. With V trimmed by 4 bases and J by 6 bases, 3 bases remained unmatched.

The rearrangement joins TRBV24-1 to TRBJ2-2, with TRBD1 identical over 7 bases. The CDR3 is 13 residues long. From germline, CDR1 is KGHDR and CDR2 SFDVKD. Trimming removed 7 bases from V and 6 bases from J; junction bases left unmatched: 4. CDR3 residues: CATRDRVPGELFF. The DNA for the CDR3 is TGTGCCACCAGAGACAGGGTCCCCGGGGAGCTGTTTTTT.

The gene calls are TRBV7-2 and TRBJ2-5; D is undetermined. There are 14 residues in the CDR3. The germline V gene encodes CDR1 SGHTA and CDR2 FQGNSA. V was cut by 1 base and J by 4 bases, with 10 bases left in between. The CDR3 is CASSLGYGLETQYF. In DNA, the CDR3 is TGTGCCAGCAGCTTAGGCTACGGTTTAGAGACCCAGTACTTC.

The V call is TRBV18, the J call TRBJ2-7; 9 nucleotides agree with TRBD2. Germline V gene data show CDR1 as KGHSH and CDR2 as LQKENI. V was pared by 6 bases and J by 3 bases, with 15 bases of the junction left unmatched. The CDR3 runs to 17 residues. The CDR3, as DNA: TGTGCCAGCTCCAAAACCCCTCTAGCGGGAAGGTTCTACGAGCAGTACTTC. It codes for CASSKTPLAGRFYEQYF.

A single count supports this clone. The sample holds other DNA sequences that translate to the same CDR3. The V and J genes are TRBV5-1 and TRBJ2-1, with 12 positions matching TRBD1. Germline CDR1 and CDR2: SGHRS and YFSETQ. Trimming took 0 bases from V and 8 from J; bases not matched to a gene: 3. The CDR3 has 15 residues. The CDR3 spells CASSLAGTGGDEQFF. The CDR3 DNA reads as TGCGCCAGCAGCTTGGCCGGGACAGGGGGCGATGAGCAGTTCTTC.